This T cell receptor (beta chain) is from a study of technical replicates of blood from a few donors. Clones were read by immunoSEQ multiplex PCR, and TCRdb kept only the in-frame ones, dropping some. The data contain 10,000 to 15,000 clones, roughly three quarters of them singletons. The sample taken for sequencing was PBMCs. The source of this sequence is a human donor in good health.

The CDR3 sequence is CAIGQGDYEQYF. The CDR3 region has the DNA TGTGCCATCGGACAGGGGGACTACGAGCAGTACTTC. The rearrangement joins TRBV10-3 to TRBJ2-7; 10 bases match TRBD1. Germline CDR1 and CDR2: ENHRY and SYGVKD. The CDR3 is 12 amino acids. J was trimmed by 3 bases and V by 8 bases; bases with no gene match: 1.